This TCR beta chain was documented in a study of cytomegalovirus exposure and HLA in healthy donors. Study observations and caveats: TRBV6-2, TRBV6-3 and other indistinguishable V segments were excluded.

A multiplex PCR was run with 60 Vbeta primers and 13 Jbeta primers. Here immunoSEQ multiplex PCR was the method, and the copy in TCRdb shows in-frame clones only, minus some. This sample carries 110,000 or so clones, over 80% of them seen once, and the ten largest clones take about 5.9%. The V end was cut by 0 bases, the J end by 4 bases, with 9 bases between. The CDR3 loop spans 15 amino acids. CDR1 is LGHNA and CDR2 is YSLEER in the germline V gene. A word on this clone: The antigen remains unidentified.

The chain employs TRBV4-3 and TRBJ2-2; D perhaps matches TRBD1 (5 bases). This clonotype was sampled from a man younger than 35 in good health and CMV-seronegative. The source material was PBMCs. The CDR3: CASSQESGSTGELFF. The DNA of the CDR3 is TGCGCCAGCAGCCAAGAATCAGGGTCCACCGGGGAGCTGTTTTTT.